This entry lists 25 T cell receptor beta chains sequenced from one sample in a study of T cell repertoires in cytomegalovirus infection. TCRdb re-derived calls from the reads in MiXCR, one entry per CDR3 protein. The table includes roughly 180,000 distinct CDR3 sequences, about 17% detected once. Input material: CD8+ T cells from PBMCs. These receptors originate from a human donor in good health (CMV status not recorded). Some clones in this sample may be carry-over from other donors' samples.

The chain employs TRBV28 and TRBJ1-6; TRBD1 matches at 8 bases. After removal of 2 bases from V and 5 bases from J, the junction contained 11 bases not matched to a gene. The V gene's germline CDR1 is MDHEN and CDR2 SYDVKM. The CDR3 sequence is 18 residues long. The CDR3 spells CASSLKRAGGADNSPLHF. CDR3 nucleotides: TGTGCCAGCAGTTTAAAGAGGGCAGGGGGCGCAGATAATTCACCCCTCCACTTT.

This clonotype was seen at least ten times. The chain uses TRBV28 and TRBJ2-5; possible D gene TRBD2, 5 bases. Trimming stripped 7 bases from V and 4 bases from J, with 19 bases between. Germline V gives CDR1 MDHEN, CDR2 SYDVKM. This CDR3 comprises 15 residues. The CDR3: CASTGGGLKGETQYF. In DNA, the CDR3 is TGTGCCAGCACCGGTGGCGGGTTGAAAGGAGAGACCCAGTACTTC.

A few counts support this clonotype. The chain uses TRBV2 and TRBJ2-1; D not resolved. The length of the CDR3 is 13 residues. V was clipped by 0 bases and J by 6 bases, with 6 bases between them. From germline, CDR1 is SNHLY and CDR2 FYNNEI. CDR3 nucleotides: TGTGCCAGCAGTGAAGCAGGGATCAATGAGCAGTTCTTC. This encodes CASSEAGINEQFF.

V gene TRBV6-1 combines with J gene TRBJ1-6, with D perhaps matching TRBD1 (6 bases). Germline CDR1 and CDR2: MNHNS and SASEGT. This CDR3 spans 14 amino acids. Trimming cost V 5 bases and J 8 bases, with 13 bases left between them. For the CDR3, the DNA is TGTGCCAGCAGTTTATTCAGGGGTGATTCACCCCTCCACTTT. Protein sequence: CASSLFRGDSPLHF.

V usage is TRBV29-1 and J usage is TRBJ2-5; the D gene is possibly TRBD1 (6 bases). Germline lookup yields CDR1 SQVTM and CDR2 ANQGSEA. The CDR3 contains 15 residues. With 0 bases removed from V and 5 bases from J, the gap between germline ends came to 16 bases. In DNA, the CDR3 is TGCAGCGTTGAAGATCTCGGGACAAACCTTGAGACCCAGTACTTC. It translates to CSVEDLGTNLETQYF.

In its sample, this clonotype was seen a few times. The chain uses TRBV28 and TRBJ2-2, with TRBD1 matching 9 bases. The CDR3 has 19 residues. The V gene end was trimmed by 3 bases and the J gene end by 3 bases; junction bases not matched to a gene: 14. The V gene's germline CDR1 is MDHEN and CDR2 SYDVKM. Here the CDR3 DNA reads TGTGCCAGCAGTTTTGATCCGGGACAGGGAGTATCGTACACCGGGGAGCTGTTTTTT. Its translation is CASSFDPGQGVSYTGELFF.

The V and J genes are TRBV6-2 or TRBV6-3 and TRBJ2-3; 8 bases map to TRBD1. This CDR3 is 17 amino acids long. After removal of 2 bases from V and 1 base from J, the junction contained 8 bases not matched to a gene. The germline CDR1 and CDR2 sequences are MNHEY and SVGEGT. CDR3 amino acids: CASSYTYRGSGTDTQYF. CDR3 DNA sequence: TGTGCCAGCAGTTACACCTACAGGGGGTCGGGCACAGATACGCAGTATTTT.

The V gene is TRBV28, the J gene TRBJ2-7; tentative D call: TRBD1 (5 bases). The CDR3 consists of 13 residues. V was clipped by 1 base and J by 4 bases, with 8 bases between them. Germline V gene lookup returns CDR1 MDHEN and CDR2 SYDVKM. For the CDR3, the DNA is TGTGCCAGCAGTTTATACAGGCGGTACGAGCAGTACTTC. Its protein is CASSLYRRYEQYF.

There are a few counts of this clonotype. This chain uses TRBV27 with TRBJ2-1, with 9 bases aligning to TRBD2. The germline V gene encodes CDR1 MNHEY and CDR2 SMNVEV (reference sequence). The trim removed 6 bases at V and 7 bases at J, leaving 4 bases unmatched. The CDR3 runs to 13 residues. The CDR3 nucleotides read TGTGCCAGCAGGCGGGGGGGGAGGAATGAGCAGTTCTTC. It translates to CASRRGGRNEQFF.

The CDR3 is CASSRTITGELFF. DNA for the CDR3: TGTGCCAGCAGTCGGACAATCACCGGGGAGCTGTTTTTT. The chain links TRBV27 to TRBJ2-2; TRBD1 is a possible D gene (5 bases). The ends were cut back, 5 bases at V and 4 bases at J, with 8 bases in the middle. The CDR3 is 13 residues long. Germline loops: CDR1 MNHEY, CDR2 SMNVEV (reference sequence).

DNA for the CDR3: TGTGCCACCCCGGGGGGACACAATGAGCAGTTCTTC. Protein product: CATPGGHNEQFF. This chain uses TRBV7-8 with TRBJ2-1; 7 positions match TRBD2. Trimming took 10 bases from V and 5 from J; bases not matched to a gene: 5. The CDR3 has 12 residues. Germline-derived CDR1 and CDR2 are SGHVS and FQNEAQ.

This rearrangement joins TRBV7-6 to TRBJ2-1; the match to TRBD1 covers 7 bases. V shed 5 bases and J 2 bases; nucleotides not matched to a gene: 12. From germline, CDR1 is SGHVS and CDR2 FNYEAQ. The CDR3 totals 17 residues. The CDR3 DNA reads as TGTGCCAGCAGCCGCCCTCGGGACAGCCGCGCCTACAATGAGCAGTTCTTC. Residues: CASSRPRDSRAYNEQFF.

The chain combines TRBV7-2 with TRBJ1-5, with D maybe TRBD1 (5 bases). The CDR3 extends over 15 amino acids. V lost 4 bases, J lost 4 bases, and 14 bases lay in between. Germline V gives CDR1 SGHTA, CDR2 FQGNSA. CDR3 residues: CASSWGGGGNQPQHF. The CDR3 DNA is TGTGCCAGCAGCTGGGGGGGAGGAGGTAATCAGCCCCAGCATTTT. The complete variable domain, with remaining parts taken from reference TRBV7-2 and TRBJ1-5, reads GAGVSQSPSNKVTEKGKDVELRCDPISGHTALYWYRQSLGQGLEFLIYFQGNSAPDKSGLPSDRFSAERTGGSVSTLTIQRTQQEDSAVYLCASSWGGGGNQPQHFGDGTRLSIL.

The chain couples TRBV7-1 to TRBJ2-5; 7 positions agree with TRBD2. TRBV7-1 is treated as an ORF (open reading frame) with a function not yet certain. Trimming at V came to 3 bases and at J to 3 bases, leaving 7 bases not matched to a gene. The length of the CDR3 is 15 residues. DNA for the CDR3: TGTGCCAGCAGCTCGCGGGGGATAGCGAAAGAGACCCAGTACTTC. Protein sequence: CASSSRGIAKETQYF.

This clonotype was observed a handful of times. The V call is TRBV28, the J call TRBJ1-4, with TRBD1 matching 8 bases. Germline V gene sequence: CDR1 MDHEN, CDR2 SYDVKM. This CDR3 contains 15 residues. J lost 8 bases, V lost 4 bases, and 9 bases had no gene match. The CDR3 DNA reads TGTGCCAGCAGTTATCGGACAGGGCCGGGAGAAAAACTGTTTTTT. This gives the protein CASSYRTGPGEKLFF.

Comment on this clonotype: This may be a read error: a much more frequent sequence differs by one nucleotide. The chain joins TRBV7-2 to TRBJ2-2; D perhaps matches TRBD2 (5 bases). The V and J ends lost 4 bases and 3 bases respectively, with 6 bases between them. CDR1 SGHTA and CDR2 FQGNSA come from the germline V gene. The CDR3 is made up of 13 amino acids. The CDR3 protein is CASSWRYTGELFF. As DNA, the CDR3 is TGTGCCAGCAGCTGGAGGTACACCGGGGAGCTGTTTTTT.

This clonotype has just one count. V and J are TRBV15 and TRBJ1-2; D is possibly TRBD1 (5 bases). Trimming shortened V by 3 bases and J by 3 bases, and 11 bases separated the two germline ends. This CDR3 has 14 residues. The germline V gene encodes CDR1 LNHNV and CDR2 YYDKDF (reference sequence). Here the CDR3 DNA reads TGTGCCACCAGCAGGGGTCCGGGGGACTATGGCTACACCTTC. This translates into CATSRGPGDYGYTF.

There are a few counts of this clonotype. The V and J genes are TRBV7-2 and TRBJ2-7; TRBD2 aligns across 8 bases. This CDR3 has 16 residues. Germline lookup yields CDR1 SGHTA and CDR2 FQGNSA. The V gene end was trimmed by 4 bases and the J gene end by 5 bases; junction bases not matched to a gene: 13. The CDR3 bases are TGTGCCAGCAGCTCACCTGGGACGGGGGGGCCGAACGAGCAGTACTTC. The encoded protein is CASSSPGTGGPNEQYF. The variable domain in full, completed from reference TRBV7-2 and TRBJ2-7, reads GAGVSQSPSNKVTEKGKDVELRCDPISGHTALYWYRQSLGQGLEFLIYFQGNSAPDKSGLPSDRFSAERTGGSVSTLTIQRTQQEDSAVYLCASSSPGTGGPNEQYFGPGTRLTVT.

V and J are TRBV7-8 and TRBJ2-7; 15 bases line up with TRBD2. The germline V gene encodes CDR1 SGHVS and CDR2 FQNEAQ. V lost 5 bases, J lost 3 bases, and 8 bases stayed unmatched. CDR3 length equals 17 residues. CDR3 DNA: TGTGCCAGCAGCCCTGAGGGACTAGCGGGGGGCCGCTACGAGCAGTACTTC. Translating gives CASSPEGLAGGRYEQYF.

This clonotype was counted between two and nine times. V usage is TRBV4-3 and J usage is TRBJ1-6; the D gene is possibly TRBD1 (5 bases). CDR3 length: 17 residues. The germline CDR1 and CDR2 sequences are LGHNA and YSLEER. V was clipped by 1 base and J by 4 bases, with 14 bases between them. CDR3 region: CASSQVPGTEYNSPLHF. CDR3 nucleotide sequence: TGCGCCAGCAGCCAAGTTCCCGGGACGGAGTATAATTCACCCCTCCACTTT.

This chain uses TRBV30 with TRBJ1-5; D remains ambiguous. This CDR3 contains 15 residues. V lost 2 bases and J lost 5, with 16 bases in between. CDR1 is GTSNPN, CDR2 SVGIG, per germline (reference sequence). The CDR3 DNA reads TGTGCCTGGAGTCACGATCCCGCCAGCCATCAGCCCCAGCATTTT. Translated: CAWSHDPASHQPQHF. Variable domain in full (rest from reference TRBV30 and TRBJ1-5): SQTIHQWPATLVQPVGSPLSLECTVEGTSNPNLYWYRQAAGRGLQLLFYSVGIGQISSEVPQNLSASRPQDRQFILSSKKLLLSDSGFYLCAWSHDPASHQPQHFGDGTRLSIL.

In its sample, this clonotype was seen a few times. The V call is TRBV7-9, the J call TRBJ2-7, with TRBD1 matching over 7 bases. CDR3 size: 16 residues. Per the germline V gene, CDR1 is SEHNR and CDR2 is FQNEAQ (reference sequence). Trimming removed 2 bases from V and 1 base from J; junction bases left unmatched: 8. CDR3 nucleotide sequence: TGTGCCAGCAGCTTACCCTCGGACAGGTTTTCCTACGAGCAGTACTTC. Its translation is CASSLPSDRFSYEQYF.

J is TRBJ1-1 and V is TRBV10-1; D is unresolved. The CDR3 has 13 residues. Germline loops: CDR1 WNHNN, CDR2 SYGVQD (reference sequence). V was clipped by 2 bases and J by 5 bases, with 9 bases between them. In DNA form, the CDR3 reads TGCGCCAGCAGTGAGGATTTCGGTACTGAAGCTTTCTTT. Protein: CASSEDFGTEAFF.

This clonotype has a single count. This chain links TRBV12-3 or TRBV12-4 with TRBJ1-1; no firm D call. Trimming took off 7 bases at V and 2 bases at J, with 14 bases between the two ends. This CDR3 spans 14 amino acids. CDR3 in amino acids: CASTPSAGNTEAFF. Here the CDR3 DNA reads TGTGCCAGCACTCCCTCAGCGGGAAACACTGAAGCTTTCTTT.

The V gene is TRBV29-1, the J gene TRBJ2-7; D perhaps matches TRBD2 (6 bases). Germline lookup yields CDR1 SQVTM and CDR2 ANQGSEA. The CDR3 sequence is 14 residues long. V was pared by 6 bases and J by 0 bases, with 15 bases between. CDR3 nucleotides: TGCAGCGTGGACGGGACTTCCAGCTCCTACGAGCAGTACTTC. This sequence encodes CSVDGTSSSYEQYF.